This TCR beta chain comes out of a study of radiotherapy plus CTLA-4 blockade in lung cancer. Using immunoSEQ multiplex PCR, the repertoire was profiled, and TCRdb retains in-frame clones only, with some absent. The sample has about 90,000 clones; approximately 79% are singletons. CDR3 length: 14 residues. In germline, CDR1 is SNHLY, CDR2 FYNNEI. The sample in question was peripheral blood, obtained from a patient treated with radiotherapy plus ipilimumab. This clonotype was sampled from a human donor with non-small cell lung cancer that progressed on radiotherapy plus ipilimumab. The chain joins TRBV2 to TRBJ2-1; D is perhaps TRBD1 (6 bases). The DNA of the CDR3 is TGTGTTAGTTCTGGGGTAGGGGGATACAATGAGCAGTTCTTC. It yields the protein CVSSGVGGYNEQFF.